The clone carrying this TCR beta chain was detected only once. As yet, its antigen is unknown. TCRdb passed the reads through MiXCR, listing each CDR3 protein once. The sample has roughly 310,000 distinct CDR3 sequences, almost 30% seen once. The ends were cut back, 5 bases at V and 2 bases at J, with 9 bases in the middle. CDR3 length: 13 amino acids. Germline CDR1 MNHEY, CDR2 SMNVEV (reference sequence). The sample originates from a study of T cell repertoires in cytomegalovirus infection. Whole-study context: Shared public TCR beta signatures pointed to both CMV infection and a matching HLA type.

The specimen was cultured PBMCs, collected from culture after CMV antigen stimulation. V and J are TRBV27 and TRBJ1-2; D is ambiguous. This TCR was sampled from a human donor in good health (CMV status not recorded). Some clones in this sample may be carry-over from other donors' samples. The CDR3: CASSVQENYGYTF. CDR3 coding DNA: TGTGCCAGCAGTGTCCAGGAGAACTATGGCTACACCTTC.